What follows are 28 T cell receptor beta chains derived from one specimen sequenced in a study of cytomegalovirus exposure and HLA in healthy donors. Researchers ran the PCR with 60 Vbeta and 13 Jbeta primers. Repertoires were generated with immunoSEQ multiplex PCR, while TCRdb's copy carries only in-frame clones and drops some. Of 200,000 or so clones listed, under 90% were seen once; the top ten hold about 0.094%. The source material was PBMCs. The source is a boy aged 2-15 years in good health and CMV-seronegative.

The chain uses TRBV30 and TRBJ2-7; possible D gene TRBD1, 5 bases. The germline CDR1 and CDR2 sequences are GTSNPN and SVGIG (reference sequence). V lost 2 bases to trimming and J lost 3 bases, with 11 bases between them. The CDR3 loop spans 13 amino acids. This CDR3 is CAWSPDTHYEQYF. CDR3 sequence (DNA): TGTGCCTGGAGTCCGGACACCCACTACGAGCAGTACTTC.

The V and J genes are TRBV7-8 and TRBJ1-5; 11 bases agree with TRBD1. The ends lost 6 bases at V and 0 bases at J; junction bases unmatched: 13. Germline CDR1 reads SGHVS; CDR2 reads FQNEAQ. The CDR3 totals 19 residues. DNA for the CDR3: TGTGCCAGCAGTTCGATTGGACAGGGGGCTCAGGGTAGCAATCAGCCCCAGCATTTT. Translation: CASSSIGQGAQGSNQPQHF.

This chain uses TRBV4-3 with TRBJ2-3, with D possibly TRBD1 on 6 matching bases. CDR3 length: 16 residues. From germline, CDR1 is LGHNA and CDR2 YSLEER. V was clipped by 4 bases and J by 2 bases, with 16 bases between them. CDR3 bases: TGCGCCAGCAGCCGCACTGCCCGGGACAACACAGATACGCAGTATTTT. Its protein is CASSRTARDNTDTQYF.

In the case of this clone: The same CDR3 is also encoded by other DNA sequences in this sample. V gene TRBV4-2 combines with J gene TRBJ2-2, with D tentatively TRBD2 (6 bases). This CDR3 is 16 amino acids long. CDR1 LGHNA and CDR2 YNFKEQ come from the germline V gene. The V gene lost 1 base and the J gene lost 5 bases, with 14 bases spanning the gap. CDR3 amino acids: CASSQGRGGRTGELFF. CDR3 DNA: TGTGCCAGCAGCCAAGGTCGTGGGGGGAGGACCGGGGAGCTGTTTTTT.

The CDR3 sequence: CASRTTGGLTEAFF. Here the CDR3 DNA reads TGTGCCAGCAGAACGACCGGGGGTCTCACTGAAGCTTTCTTT. The chain is built from TRBV2 and TRBJ1-1; TRBD1 is a possible D gene (5 bases). Trimming pared 6 bases from V and 4 bases from J, leaving 15 bases between. The germline gives CDR1 SNHLY, CDR2 FYNNEI. The CDR3 is 14 residues long.

This chain joins TRBV6-6 and TRBJ2-1, with a weak D call TRBD2 (5 bases). Germline CDR1 is MNHNY and CDR2 is SVGAGI (reference sequence). CDR3 length: 16 amino acids. Trimming removed 2 bases from V and 5 bases from J, with 16 bases in between. The CDR3 loop reads CASSYPLWTGNNEQFF. The CDR3 nucleotides are TGTGCCAGCAGTTACCCTCTATGGACCGGGAACAATGAGCAGTTCTTC.

The chain combines TRBV19 with TRBJ1-1, with 7 bases aligning to TRBD1. V lost 7 bases to trimming and J lost 2 bases; unmatched junction nucleotides: 7. The V gene's germline CDR1 is LNHDA and CDR2 SQIVND (reference sequence). This CDR3 comprises 14 residues. CDR3 sequence (DNA): TGTGCCAGTATTGCGGGGACAGCAAACACTGAAGCTTTCTTT. Its protein product is CASIAGTANTEAFF.

This chain joins TRBV4-2 and TRBJ2-2, with D possibly being TRBD2 (5 bases). This CDR3 is built from 16 residues. The V gene's germline CDR1 is LGHNA and CDR2 YNFKEQ. The V gene lost 1 base and the J gene lost 4 bases, with 13 bases spanning the gap. As DNA, the CDR3 is TGTGCCAGCAGCCAAGTGGCTAGCTTCATCACCGGGGAGCTGTTTTTT. It encodes CASSQVASFITGELFF.

The V gene is TRBV12-5, the J gene TRBJ2-5, with 8 bases matching TRBD2. J lost 7 bases, V lost 7 bases, and 8 bases had no gene match. The CDR3 has 13 amino acids. CDR1 is LGHNT, CDR2 FRNRAP, per germline. This CDR3 reads CASVLGLAGTQYF. CDR3 nucleotide sequence: TGTGCTAGTGTCTTGGGGCTAGCGGGGACCCAGTACTTC.

Turning to this clone: Sequence at one end of the junction differs from germline and may be a read error. V gene TRBV9 combines with J gene TRBJ2-1, with TRBD1 matching over 8 bases. Germline values: CDR1 SGDLS, CDR2 YYNGEE. The CDR3 totals 12 residues. This CDR3 is CASSPTQGARVF. The CDR3 region has the DNA TGTGCCAGCAGCCCGACCCAGGGGGCACGAGTCTTC.

The V and J genes are TRBV29-1 and TRBJ1-2; maybe TRBD1 (6 bases). Per germline, CDR1 SQVTM and CDR2 ANQGSEA. Trimming cost V 2 bases and J 4 bases, with 14 bases left between them. The CDR3 is made up of 14 amino acids. This chain's CDR3 is CSVEFQGFGYGYTF. CDR3 coding DNA: TGCAGCGTTGAATTCCAGGGGTTTGGCTATGGCTACACCTTC.

The CDR3 DNA reads TGTGCCAGTTCCTTGGGGGGCTATGGCTACACCTTC. Amino acid sequence: CASSLGGYGYTF. This chain links TRBV19 with TRBJ1-2, with a weak D call TRBD1 (5 bases). There are 12 residues in the CDR3. V was shortened by 8 bases and J by 4 bases, with 11 bases between the two germline ends. The germline V gene has CDR1 LNHDA and CDR2 SQIVND (reference sequence).

This chain connects TRBV13 to TRBJ2-1, with TRBD1 identical over 8 bases. CDR1 and CDR2 from the germline V gene are PRHDT and FYEKMQ (reference sequence). With 5 bases clipped from V and 6 bases from J, the junction kept 9 bases outside the gene matches. The CDR3 has 15 residues. As DNA, the CDR3 is TGTGCCAGCAGCCCGACAGGGGCCCCTGGCAATGAGCAGTTCTTC. Its translation: CASSPTGAPGNEQFF.

The V call is TRBV7-9, the J call TRBJ2-1, with D possibly being TRBD1 (5 bases). Per the germline V gene, CDR1 is SEHNR and CDR2 is FQNEAQ (reference sequence). CDR3 size: 15 residues. V was trimmed by 1 base and J by 2 bases, leaving 9 bases between them. The CDR3 region is CASSLVGVPYNEQFF. Written as DNA, the CDR3 is TGTGCCAGCAGCTTAGTAGGGGTACCCTACAATGAGCAGTTCTTC.

The CDR3 spells CASKQELNTEAFF. The CDR3 DNA sequence: TGTGCCAGCAAACAGGAGCTCAACACTGAAGCTTTCTTT. The V call is TRBV6-6, the J call TRBJ1-1, with D possibly matching TRBD1 (5 bases). V was pared by 7 bases and J by 2 bases, with 11 bases between. Germline V gene sequence: CDR1 MNHNY, CDR2 SVGAGI (reference sequence). This CDR3 has 13 amino acids.

The J gene is TRBJ1-3, the V gene TRBV7-9; the D gene is possibly TRBD1 (5 bases). The CDR3 contains 18 residues. Germline V gene lookup returns CDR1 SEHNR and CDR2 FQNEAQ (reference sequence). The V end lost 0 bases, the J end lost 4 bases, and 19 bases lay between the germline ends. CDR3 region: CASSLAWTKEGHGNTIYF. DNA of the CDR3: TGTGCCAGCAGCTTAGCGTGGACAAAGGAGGGGCACGGAAACACCATATATTTT.

The chain combines TRBV10-3 with TRBJ2-1, with 10 bases aligning to TRBD1. Germline trimming cut 4 bases from V and 5 bases from J; bases unmatched to any gene: 2. The CDR3 is made up of 14 amino acids. From germline, CDR1 is ENHRY and CDR2 SYGVKD. This chain's CDR3 is CAISGQGANNEQFF. CDR3 DNA sequence: TGTGCCATCAGTGGACAGGGGGCGAACAATGAGCAGTTCTTC.

This sequence joins TRBV4-3 and TRBJ2-5, with a possible D match to TRBD1 (6 bases). CDR3 length: 15 residues. Trimming stripped 0 bases from V and 5 bases from J, with 13 bases between. Germline V CDR1 and CDR2: LGHNA, YSLEER. The CDR3 loop is CASSQDWSQGETQYF. For the CDR3, the DNA is TGCGCCAGCAGCCAAGATTGGTCCCAGGGGGAGACCCAGTACTTC.

The chain employs TRBV7-6 and TRBJ2-7; 8 bases align to TRBD1. V shed 5 bases and J 6 bases; nucleotides not matched to a gene: 9. The CDR3 has 14 amino acids. Germline-derived CDR1 and CDR2 are SGHVS and FNYEAQ. The CDR3, as DNA: TGTGCCAGCAGCACCGGACAGGGTTGGGCCGAGCAGTACTTC. Protein product: CASSTGQGWAEQYF.

The rearrangement uses TRBV9 and TRBJ1-5; 7 bases are a match to TRBD1. V dropped 3 bases and J dropped 7; count of bases not matched to a gene: 7. The CDR3 contains 14 residues. Germline CDR1 and CDR2: SGDLS and YYNGEE. The CDR3 loop is CASSGGDRGQPQHF. Written as DNA, the CDR3 is TGTGCCAGCAGCGGTGGGGACAGAGGGCAGCCCCAGCATTTT. The full variable domain, rest sourced from reference TRBV9 and TRBJ1-5, is DSGVTQTPKHLITATGQRVTLRCSPRSGDLSVYWYQQSLDQGLQFLIQYYNGEERAKGNILERFSAQQFPDLHSELNLSSLELGDSALYFCASSGGDRGQPQHFGDGTRLSIL.

This clone was seen a handful of times. V and J are TRBV5-4 and TRBJ2-3; TRBD2 matches at 14 bases. Losses at the gene ends were 3 bases for V and 0 bases for J; bases not matched to a gene: 3. The CDR3 sequence is 17 residues long. Germline CDR1 SGHNT, CDR2 YYREEE (reference sequence). CDR3 nucleotide sequence: TGTGCCAGCAGCTGGGGACTAGCGGGGGCGAGCACAGATACGCAGTATTTT. It specifies CASSWGLAGASTDTQYF.

This rearrangement joins TRBV5-1 to TRBJ2-5; 7 bases are a match to TRBD2. CDR1 is SGHRS, CDR2 YFSETQ, per germline. The junction had 11 bases not matched to a gene; V was cut back by 7 bases and J by 2 bases. The CDR3 is made up of 15 amino acids. The chain's CDR3 is CASSAPGRGQETQYF. CDR3 sequence (DNA): TGCGCCAGCTCCGCGCCAGGGCGGGGGCAAGAGACCCAGTACTTC.

This sequence joins TRBV11-2 and TRBJ1-6, with 8 bases lining up with TRBD1. The V segment lost 4 bases and the J segment 5 bases; nucleotides outside the gene matches: 10. Germline V gene lookup returns CDR1 SGHAT and CDR2 FQNNGV. The CDR3 has 17 amino acids. CDR3 nucleotide sequence: TGTGCCAGCAGCTCCCCCTCAGGGGGCGGGGATAATTCACCCCTCCACTTT. This translates into CASSSPSGGGDNSPLHF.

J is TRBJ1-2 and V is TRBV4-1, with 11 bases lining up with TRBD1. Germline lookup yields CDR1 MGHRA and CDR2 YSYEKL. The CDR3 contains 15 residues. V lost 4 bases, J lost 4 bases, and 5 bases stayed unmatched. CDR3 coding DNA: TGCGCCAGCAGCCTCCCAGGGACAGGGGGCTATGGCTACACCTTC. Translation: CASSLPGTGGYGYTF.

This clone has only one observation. Its ends do not fully match the called genes, so a read error is possible. The genes are TRBV7-2 and TRBJ1-1; 7 nucleotides align to TRBD1. CDR1 and CDR2 (germline): SGHTA, FQGNSA. This CDR3 has 14 amino acids. CDR3: CASTLTGANTEAFF. The DNA of the CDR3 is TGTGCCAGCACCTTAACAGGGGCGAACACTGAAGCTTTCTTT.

The chain is built from TRBV4-2 and TRBJ1-3, with unresolved D. Trimming took 3 bases from V and 0 from J, leaving 6 bases between them. The CDR3 sequence is 14 residues long. Per the germline V gene, CDR1 is LGHNA and CDR2 is YNFKEQ. CDR3 residues: CASSQGSSGNTIYF. In nucleotides, the CDR3 is TGTGCCAGCAGCCAGGGGAGCTCTGGAAACACCATATATTTT.

This clone has more than one count but fewer than ten. The chain couples TRBV7-3 to TRBJ1-2, with D possibly being TRBD1 (5 bases). The germline V gene has CDR1 SGHTA and CDR2 FQGTGA. The CDR3 totals 13 residues. The V and J ends lost 5 bases and 3 bases respectively, with 10 bases between them. CDR3 loop: CASSGQQDYGYTF. The CDR3, as DNA: TGTGCCAGCAGCGGACAACAGGACTATGGCTACACCTTC.

This chain links TRBV6-5 with TRBJ2-5, with D possibly matching TRBD1 (6 bases). Deletions cut 2 bases from V and 5 bases from J, with 15 bases between. CDR3 length: 15 residues. The V gene's germline CDR1 is MNHEY and CDR2 SVGAGI. The CDR3 here is CASSYRNRVEETQYF. CDR3 DNA: TGTGCCAGCAGTTACAGGAACAGGGTAGAGGAGACCCAGTACTTC.